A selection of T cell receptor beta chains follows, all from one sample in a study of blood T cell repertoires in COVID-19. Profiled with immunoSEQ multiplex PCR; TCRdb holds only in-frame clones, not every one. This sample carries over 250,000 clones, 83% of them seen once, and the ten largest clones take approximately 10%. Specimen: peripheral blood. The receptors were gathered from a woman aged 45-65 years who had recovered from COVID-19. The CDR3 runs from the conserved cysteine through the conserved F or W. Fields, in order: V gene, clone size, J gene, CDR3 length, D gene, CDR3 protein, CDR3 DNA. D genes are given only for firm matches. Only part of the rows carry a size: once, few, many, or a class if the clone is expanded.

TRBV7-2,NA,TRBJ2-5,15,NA,CASSLGVIHQETQYF,TGTGCCAGCAGCTTAGGAGTTATCCACCAAGAGACCCAGTACTTC
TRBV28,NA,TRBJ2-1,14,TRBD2,CASTSGTSGNEQFF,TGTGCCAGCACGTCCGGGACTAGCGGTAATGAGCAGTTCTTC
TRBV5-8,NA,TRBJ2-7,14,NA,CASSRRQVPYEQYF,TGTGCCAGCAGCCGAAGACAGGTACCCTACGAGCAGTACTTC
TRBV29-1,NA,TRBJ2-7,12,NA,CSVELGLHEQYF,TGCAGCGTTGAGTTGGGCCTCCACGAGCAGTACTTC
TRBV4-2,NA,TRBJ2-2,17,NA,CASSQDRTGGETGELFF,TGTGCCAGCAGCCAAGATCGAACAGGGGGGGAGACCGGGGAGCTGTTTTTT
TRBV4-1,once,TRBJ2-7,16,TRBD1,CASSRTRQGGTYEQYF,TGCGCCAGCAGCCGAACCAGACAGGGTGGTACCTACGAGCAGTACTTC
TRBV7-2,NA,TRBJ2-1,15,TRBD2,CASSLGFGGSAEQFF,TGTGCCAGCAGCTTAGGTTTTGGCGGGAGTGCGGAGCAGTTCTTC
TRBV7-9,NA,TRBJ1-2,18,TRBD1,CASSSLAFVDRERYGYTF,TGTGCCAGCAGCTCCTTAGCCTTTGTGGACAGGGAGCGGTATGGCTACACCTTC
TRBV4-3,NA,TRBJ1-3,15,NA,CASSQEGGSGNTIYF,TGCGCCAGCAGCCAAGAGGGAGGGTCGGGAAACACCATATATTTT
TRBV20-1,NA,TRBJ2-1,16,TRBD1,CSASLLGQGAKNEQFF,TGCAGTGCTAGTCTCCTGGGACAGGGGGCGAAGAATGAGCAGTTCTTC
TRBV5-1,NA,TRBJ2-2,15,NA,CASSLETGYTGELFF,TGCGCCAGCAGCTTAGAGACAGGCTACACCGGGGAGCTGTTTTTT
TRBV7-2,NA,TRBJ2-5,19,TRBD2,CASSLAGAGGFLKKETQYF,TGTGCCAGCAGCTTAGCTGGGGCGGGGGGGTTTCTAAAGAAAGAGACCCAGTACTTC
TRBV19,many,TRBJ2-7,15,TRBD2,CASRISPSGAYEQYF,TGTGCCAGTAGAATATCCCCTAGCGGAGCTTACGAGCAGTACTTC
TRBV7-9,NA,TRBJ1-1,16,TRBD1,CASSGTRLTGGTEAFF,TGTGCCAGCAGCGGGACACGTCTAACAGGGGGCACTGAAGCTTTCTTT
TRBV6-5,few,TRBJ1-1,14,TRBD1,CASSQGGMNTEAFF,TGTGCCAGCAGCCAGGGGGGAATGAACACTGAAGCTTTCTTT
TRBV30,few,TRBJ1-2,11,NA,CAFEQPYGYTF,TGTGCCTTTGAACAGCCCTATGGCTACACCTTC
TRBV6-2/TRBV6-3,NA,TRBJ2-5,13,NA,CASSFGVRETQYF,TGTGCCAGCAGTTTCGGGGTGCGGGAGACCCAGTACTTC
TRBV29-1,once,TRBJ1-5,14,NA,CSVEAPRGSQPQHF,TGCAGCGTTGAGGCTCCCAGGGGAAGTCAGCCCCAGCATTTT
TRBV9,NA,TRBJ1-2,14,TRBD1,CASRVTGGGGGYTF,TGTGCCAGCAGAGTGACAGGGGGCGGTGGAGGCTACACCTTC
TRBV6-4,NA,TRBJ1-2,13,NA,CASSEQGSYGYTF,TGTGCCAGCAGCGAGCAGGGATCCTATGGCTACACCTTC
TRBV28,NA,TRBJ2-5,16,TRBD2,CASSSGDAGGGETQYF,TGTGCCAGCAGTTCCGGTGATGCGGGAGGGGGAGAGACCCAGTACTTC
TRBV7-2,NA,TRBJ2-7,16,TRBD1,CASSLVPGQGSYEQYF,TGTGCCAGCAGCTTAGTCCCGGGACAGGGGTCCTACGAGCAGTACTTC
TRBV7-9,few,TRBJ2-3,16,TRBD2,CASSGGLAGSTDTQYF,TGTGCCAGCAGCGGGGGACTAGCGGGGAGCACAGATACGCAGTATTTT
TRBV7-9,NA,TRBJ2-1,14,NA,CASSFPGRHNEQFF,TGTGCCAGCAGCTTTCCCGGCAGGCACAATGAGCAGTTCTTC
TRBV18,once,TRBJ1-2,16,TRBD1,CASSPPVGQAGYGYTF,TGTGCCAGCTCACCACCGGTGGGACAGGCAGGCTATGGCTACACCTTC
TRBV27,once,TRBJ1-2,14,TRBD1,CASSWTGGQYGYTF,TGTGCCAGCAGTTGGACAGGGGGCCAGTATGGCTACACCTTC
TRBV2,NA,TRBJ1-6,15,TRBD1,CASTGTGLGNSPLHF,TGTGCCAGCACCGGGACAGGGCTCGGAAATTCACCCCTCCACTTT
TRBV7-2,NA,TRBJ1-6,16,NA,CASSPLSGLNNSPLHF,TGTGCCAGCAGCCCACTTTCGGGACTCAATAATTCACCCCTCCACTTT
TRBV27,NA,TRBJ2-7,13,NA,CASSPRRFNEQYF,TGTGCCAGCAGTCCAAGGAGGTTTAACGAGCAGTACTTC
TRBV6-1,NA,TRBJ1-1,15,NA,CASSEGQWQGTEAFF,TGTGCCAGCAGTGAAGGACAGTGGCAGGGGACTGAAGCTTTCTTT
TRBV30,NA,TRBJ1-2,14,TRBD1,CAWAGTGSLRGYTF,TGTGCCTGGGCCGGGACAGGGTCGCTGAGGGGCTACACCTTC
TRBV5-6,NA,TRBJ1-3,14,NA,CASSLQGKGNTIYF,TGTGCCAGCAGCCTGCAGGGGAAGGGAAACACCATATATTTT